These T cell receptor beta chains were read from a single sample in a study of cytomegalovirus exposure and HLA in healthy donors. The data were produced by immunoSEQ multiplex PCR, yet TCRdb's version contains in-frame clones alone and is incomplete. The top ten hold around 1% of the sample, which has 100,000 to 150,000 clones, just under 80% seen once. Input material: PBMCs. These receptors were collected from a male donor in good health and CMV-seronegative. Each CDR3 is given without its conserved first and last residue. D genes are given only for firm matches.

D,J,V,CDR3
NA,TRBJ2-5,TRBV27,ASSLAGEGTQY
TRBD1,TRBJ2-7,TRBV19,ATTRTGSHEQY
TRBD2,TRBJ2-1,TRBV7-3,ASSLGPGGQGAEQF
TRBD1,TRBJ1-2,TRBV14,ASSPGQGHGYT
TRBD1,TRBJ2-1,TRBV7-9,ASSPGQGGYNEQF
TRBD1,TRBJ1-2,TRBV5-1,ASDRDRVGYT
TRBD1,TRBJ2-3,TRBV7-9,ASTPPGTGSTDTQY
TRBD2,TRBJ2-1,TRBV5-4,ASSLGGLAGYNEQF
TRBD1,TRBJ1-5,TRBV4-2,ASSPGQESNQPQH
NA,TRBJ2-2,TRBV5-4,ASSSRRNTGELF
NA,TRBJ1-3,TRBV5-4,ASSLATGRLSGNTIY
TRBD1,TRBJ2-2,TRBV30,AWSDRGAGELF
NA,TRBJ1-2,TRBV27,ASSLYQGNYGYT
NA,TRBJ2-6,TRBV5-5,ASSLAGDGTLFGANVLT
TRBD1,TRBJ1-2,TRBV10-3,AISPGTGVGYT
NA,TRBJ1-6,TRBV7-9,ASSPQSPMNSPLH
TRBD1,TRBJ1-2,TRBV30,AWSVGTGLYGYT
TRBD1,TRBJ1-4,TRBV5-5,ASSYRGRNEKLF
TRBD1,TRBJ2-1,TRBV5-1,ASSSLTGGVGNEQF
NA,TRBJ2-7,TRBV30,AWSGQFSYEQY
TRBD1,TRBJ2-5,TRBV5-6,ASSLQGAETQY
NA,TRBJ1-5,TRBV18,ASSPGASSNQPQH
TRBD1,TRBJ2-1,TRBV5-1,ASSYDRVGQGEQF
TRBD2,TRBJ2-1,TRBV30,ASLASGDYNEQF
TRBD1,TRBJ2-1,TRBV19,ASSFQDRGDEQF
NA,TRBJ2-7,TRBV7-2,ASSFYYEQY
TRBD2,TRBJ2-3,TRBV4-3,ASSPGGAGSDTQY
TRBD2,TRBJ2-7,TRBV5-1,ASSLDGTSGGASYEQY
NA,TRBJ1-2,TRBV5-4,ASSLETAGGYT
TRBD2,TRBJ2-7,TRBV6-6,ASSFTSGAYEQY
TRBD1,TRBJ1-2,TRBV5-4,ASSQDPLTGVYGYT
TRBD2,TRBJ2-2,TRBV19,ASSARTSGGSGELF
NA,TRBJ2-5,TRBV4-3,ASSQDRGGETQY
NA,TRBJ1-1,TRBV6-5,AIWTAREAF
TRBD1,TRBJ1-2,TRBV10-3,AISEWTGGRYGYT
NA,TRBJ1-1,TRBV4-2,ASSQVSRARNTEAF
TRBD1,TRBJ2-2,TRBV27,ASGTGDTGELF
TRBD2,TRBJ2-3,TRBV7-8,ASSLTGGVLYTQY
NA,TRBJ2-7,TRBV9,ASSVGTNPYEQY
NA,TRBJ1-1,TRBV30,AWSRAGNTEAF
NA,TRBJ1-6,TRBV7-9,ASSEAGSPLH
NA,TRBJ2-5,TRBV7-2,ASSPRGQETQY
NA,TRBJ1-1,TRBV6-5,ASSPWAGANTEAS
NA,TRBJ1-3,TRBV6-5,ASSYGVFPSGNTIY
NA,TRBJ1-4,TRBV2,ASKFSYSKNEKLF
TRBD2,TRBJ2-3,TRBV9,ASSVGRGVTDTQY
NA,TRBJ2-5,TRBV21-1,ASSKSSGGAFETQY
NA,TRBJ2-7,TRBV9,ASSVGLDSYEQY
NA,TRBJ1-1,TRBV6-5,ASNLGARNTEAF
NA,TRBJ2-3,TRBV18,ASSTWRSEGTDTQY
TRBD2,TRBJ2-3,TRBV27,ASSPRLAGGSDTQY
NA,TRBJ1-5,TRBV7-7,ASSPAGINQPQH
NA,TRBJ1-2,TRBV27,ASSLYGGAERGYGYT
TRBD2,TRBJ2-1,TRBV2,ASKGGGVYNEQF
NA,TRBJ2-6,TRBV4-2,ASSQDSGAGANVLT
NA,TRBJ2-4,TRBV30,AWDSGRGIQY